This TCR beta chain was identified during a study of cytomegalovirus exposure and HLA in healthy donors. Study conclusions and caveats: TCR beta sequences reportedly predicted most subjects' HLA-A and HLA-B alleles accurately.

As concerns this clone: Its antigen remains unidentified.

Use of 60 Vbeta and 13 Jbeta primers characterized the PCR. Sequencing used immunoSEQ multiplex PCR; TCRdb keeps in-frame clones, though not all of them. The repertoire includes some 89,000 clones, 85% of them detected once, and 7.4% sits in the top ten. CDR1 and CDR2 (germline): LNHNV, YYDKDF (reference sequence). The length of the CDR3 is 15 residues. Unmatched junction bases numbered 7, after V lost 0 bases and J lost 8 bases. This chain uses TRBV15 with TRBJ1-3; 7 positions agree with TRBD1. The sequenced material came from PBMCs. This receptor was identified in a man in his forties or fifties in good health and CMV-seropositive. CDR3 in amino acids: CATSRDKGASDTIYF. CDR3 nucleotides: TGTGCCACCAGCAGAGATAAGGGGGCTTCGGACACCATATATTTT.